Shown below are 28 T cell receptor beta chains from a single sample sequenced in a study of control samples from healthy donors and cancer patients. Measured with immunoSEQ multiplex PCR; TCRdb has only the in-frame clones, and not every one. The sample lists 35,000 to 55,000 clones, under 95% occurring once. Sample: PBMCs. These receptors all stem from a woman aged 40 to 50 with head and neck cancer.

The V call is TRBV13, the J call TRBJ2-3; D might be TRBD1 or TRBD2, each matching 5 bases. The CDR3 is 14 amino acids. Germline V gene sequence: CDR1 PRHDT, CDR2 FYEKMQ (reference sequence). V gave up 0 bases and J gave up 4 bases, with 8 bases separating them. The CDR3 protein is CASSLGPGPDTQYF. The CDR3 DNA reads TGTGCCAGCAGCTTAGGTCCGGGACCAGATACGCAGTATTTT.

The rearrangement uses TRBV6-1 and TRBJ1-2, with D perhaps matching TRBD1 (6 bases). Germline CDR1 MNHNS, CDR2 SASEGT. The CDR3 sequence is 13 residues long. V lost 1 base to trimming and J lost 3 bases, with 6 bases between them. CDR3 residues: CASSEDRDYGYTF. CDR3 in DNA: TGTGCCAGCAGTGAAGACAGGGACTATGGCTACACCTTC.

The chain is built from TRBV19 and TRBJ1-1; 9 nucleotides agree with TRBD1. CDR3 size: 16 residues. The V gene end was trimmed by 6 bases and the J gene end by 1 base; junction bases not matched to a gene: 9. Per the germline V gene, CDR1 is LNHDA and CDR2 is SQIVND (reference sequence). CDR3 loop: CASRTLGQGQNTEAFF. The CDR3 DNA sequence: TGTGCCAGTAGAACACTCGGACAGGGGCAGAACACTGAAGCTTTCTTT. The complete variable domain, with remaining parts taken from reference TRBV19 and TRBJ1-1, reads DGGITQSPKYLFRKEGQNVTLSCEQNLNHDAMYWYRQDPGQGLRLIYYSQIVNDFQKGDIAEGYSVSREKKESFPLTVTSAQKNPTAFYLCASRTLGQGQNTEAFFGQGTRLTVV.

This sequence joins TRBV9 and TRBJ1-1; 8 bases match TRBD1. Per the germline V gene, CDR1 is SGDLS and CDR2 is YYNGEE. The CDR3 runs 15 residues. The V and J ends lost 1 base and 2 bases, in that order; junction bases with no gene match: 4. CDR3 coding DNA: TGTGCCAGCAGCGTAACGGGACAGGCCAACACTGAAGCTTTCTTT. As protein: CASSVTGQANTEAFF.

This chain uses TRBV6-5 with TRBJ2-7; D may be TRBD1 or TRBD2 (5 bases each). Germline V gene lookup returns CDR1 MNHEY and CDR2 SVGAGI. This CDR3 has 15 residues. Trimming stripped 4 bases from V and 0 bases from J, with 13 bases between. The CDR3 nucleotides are TGTGCCAGCAGTTCCCGGGACGGGTCCTCCTACGAGCAGTACTTC. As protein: CASSSRDGSSYEQYF.

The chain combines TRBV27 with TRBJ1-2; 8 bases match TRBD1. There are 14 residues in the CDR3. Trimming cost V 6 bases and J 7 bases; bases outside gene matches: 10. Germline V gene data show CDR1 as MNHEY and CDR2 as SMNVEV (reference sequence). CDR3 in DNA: TGTGCCAGCAGGCCCTCCGGACAGGGCAGTGGCTACACCTTC. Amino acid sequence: CASRPSGQGSGYTF.

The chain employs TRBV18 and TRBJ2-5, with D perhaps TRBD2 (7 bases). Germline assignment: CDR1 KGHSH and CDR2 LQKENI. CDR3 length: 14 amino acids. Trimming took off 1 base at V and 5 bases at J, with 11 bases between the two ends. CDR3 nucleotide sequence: TGTGCCAGCTCACCACGGCGGGGGCAGGAGACCCAGTACTTC. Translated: CASSPRRGQETQYF.

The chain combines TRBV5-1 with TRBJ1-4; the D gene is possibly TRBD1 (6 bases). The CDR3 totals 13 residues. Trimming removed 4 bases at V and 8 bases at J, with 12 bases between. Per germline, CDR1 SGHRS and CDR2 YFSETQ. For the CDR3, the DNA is TGCGCCAGCAGCCTGGGACATCTGGAAAAACTGTTTTTT. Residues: CASSLGHLEKLFF.

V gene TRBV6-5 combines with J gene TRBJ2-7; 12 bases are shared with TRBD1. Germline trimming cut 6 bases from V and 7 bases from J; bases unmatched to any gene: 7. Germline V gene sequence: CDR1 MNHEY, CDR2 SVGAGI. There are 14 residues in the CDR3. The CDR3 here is CASRTGQGAREQYF. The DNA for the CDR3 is TGTGCCAGCAGGACGGGACAGGGGGCCCGAGAGCAGTACTTC.

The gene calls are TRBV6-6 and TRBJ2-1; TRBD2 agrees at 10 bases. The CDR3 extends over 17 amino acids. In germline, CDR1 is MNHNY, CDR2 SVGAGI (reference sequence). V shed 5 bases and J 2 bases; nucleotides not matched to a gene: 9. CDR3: CASSLSPSGRAYNEQFF. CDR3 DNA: TGTGCCAGCAGTCTCTCACCAAGCGGGAGGGCCTACAATGAGCAGTTCTTC.

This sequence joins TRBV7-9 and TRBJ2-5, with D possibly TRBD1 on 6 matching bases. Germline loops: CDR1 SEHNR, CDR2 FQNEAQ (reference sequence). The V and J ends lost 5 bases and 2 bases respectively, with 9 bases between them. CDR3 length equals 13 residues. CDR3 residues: CASSATGQETQYF. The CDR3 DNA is TGTGCCAGCAGCGCTACAGGGCAAGAGACCCAGTACTTC.

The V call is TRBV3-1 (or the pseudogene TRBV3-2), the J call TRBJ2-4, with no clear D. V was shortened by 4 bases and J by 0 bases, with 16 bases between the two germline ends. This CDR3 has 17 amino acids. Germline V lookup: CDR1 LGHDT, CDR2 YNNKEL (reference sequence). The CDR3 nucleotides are TGTGCCAGCAGCCCCGTCCGGGCGACGAAAGCCAAAAACATTCAGTACTTC. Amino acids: CASSPVRATKAKNIQYF.

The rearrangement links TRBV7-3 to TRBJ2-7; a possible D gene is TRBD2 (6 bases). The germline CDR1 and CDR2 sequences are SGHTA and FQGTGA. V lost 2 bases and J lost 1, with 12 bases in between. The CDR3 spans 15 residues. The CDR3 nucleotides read TGTGCCAGCAGCTTATCAGGGCGGGAATCCTACGAGCAGTACTTC. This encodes CASSLSGRESYEQYF.

The CDR3 region is CASTTTGGLGKLFF. The CDR3, as DNA: TGTGCCAGCACTACCACAGGGGGCTTAGGGAAACTGTTTTTT. This sequence joins TRBV18 and TRBJ1-4; 9 nucleotides align to TRBD1. This CDR3 has 14 amino acids. The germline V gene encodes CDR1 KGHSH and CDR2 LQKENI. Unmatched junction bases numbered 12, after V lost 8 bases and J lost 11 bases.

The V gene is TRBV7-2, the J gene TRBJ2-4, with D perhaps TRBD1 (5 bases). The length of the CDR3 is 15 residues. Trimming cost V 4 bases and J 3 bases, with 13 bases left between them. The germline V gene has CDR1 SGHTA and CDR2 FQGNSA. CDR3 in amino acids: CASSSGHPGKNIQYF. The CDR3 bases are TGTGCCAGCAGCTCTGGACACCCCGGCAAAAACATTCAGTACTTC.

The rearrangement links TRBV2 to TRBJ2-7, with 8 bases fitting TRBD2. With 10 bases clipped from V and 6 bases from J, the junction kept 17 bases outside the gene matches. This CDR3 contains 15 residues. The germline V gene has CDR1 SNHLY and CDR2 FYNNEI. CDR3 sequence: CATGLSGIPPSEQYF. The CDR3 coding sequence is TGTGCCACGGGCCTTAGCGGGATCCCTCCTAGCGAGCAGTACTTC.

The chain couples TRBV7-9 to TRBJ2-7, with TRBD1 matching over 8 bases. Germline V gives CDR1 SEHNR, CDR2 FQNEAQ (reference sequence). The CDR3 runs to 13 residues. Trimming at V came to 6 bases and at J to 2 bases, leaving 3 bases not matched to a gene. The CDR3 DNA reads TGTGCCAGCAGTCAGGGGGCCCCCTACGAGCAGTACTTC. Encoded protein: CASSQGAPYEQYF.

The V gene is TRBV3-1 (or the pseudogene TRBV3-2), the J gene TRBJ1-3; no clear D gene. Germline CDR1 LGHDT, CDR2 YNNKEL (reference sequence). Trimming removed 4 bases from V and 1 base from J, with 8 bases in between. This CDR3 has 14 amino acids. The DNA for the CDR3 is TGTGCCAGCAGCCTGTTGTCTTCTGGAAACACCATATATTTT. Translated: CASSLLSSGNTIYF.

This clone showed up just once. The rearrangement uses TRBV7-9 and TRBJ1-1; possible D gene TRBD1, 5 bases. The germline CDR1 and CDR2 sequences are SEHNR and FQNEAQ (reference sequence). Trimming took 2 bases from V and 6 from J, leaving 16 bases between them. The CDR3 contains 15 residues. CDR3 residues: CASSLREAGTAEAFF. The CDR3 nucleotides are TGTGCCAGCAGCTTACGGGAAGCTGGGACGGCTGAAGCTTTCTTT.

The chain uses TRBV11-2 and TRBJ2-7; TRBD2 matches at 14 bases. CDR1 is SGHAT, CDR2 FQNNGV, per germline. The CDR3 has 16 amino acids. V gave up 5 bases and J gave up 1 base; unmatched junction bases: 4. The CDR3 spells CASSRTSGRSSYEQYF. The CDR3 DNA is TGTGCCAGCAGCCGGACTAGCGGGAGGTCGTCCTACGAGCAGTACTTC.

CDR3 DNA sequence: TGTGCCAGCAGTTTATCGACAGGGATCTATGGCTACACCTTC. This gives the protein CASSLSTGIYGYTF. The V gene is TRBV27, the J gene TRBJ1-2; 7 positions agree with TRBD1. Germline V gene data show CDR1 as MNHEY and CDR2 as SMNVEV (reference sequence). The CDR3 spans 14 residues. Trimming took 0 bases from V and 4 from J; bases not matched to a gene: 2.

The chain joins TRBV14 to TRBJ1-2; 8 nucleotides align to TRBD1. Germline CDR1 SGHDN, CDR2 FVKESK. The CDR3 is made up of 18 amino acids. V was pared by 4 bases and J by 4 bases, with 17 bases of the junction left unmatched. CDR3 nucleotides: TGTGCCAGCAGCCCTCACTTCCCGACAGGGGAGGGTAGCTATGGCTACACCTTC. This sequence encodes CASSPHFPTGEGSYGYTF.

Here the CDR3 reads CASSEGNYVGELFF. CDR3 in DNA: TGTGCCAGCAGTGAAGGCAATTACGTCGGGGAGCTGTTTTTT. The chain is built from TRBV2 and TRBJ2-2; D is unresolved. The CDR3 has 14 residues. Per germline, CDR1 SNHLY and CDR2 FYNNEI. Trimming stripped 1 base from V and 7 bases from J, with 10 bases between.

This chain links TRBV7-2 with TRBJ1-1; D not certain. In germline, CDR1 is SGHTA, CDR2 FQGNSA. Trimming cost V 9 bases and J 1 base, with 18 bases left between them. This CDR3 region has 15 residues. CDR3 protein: CARRETWGANTEAFF. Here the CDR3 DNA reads TGTGCCAGACGCGAAACCTGGGGAGCGAACACTGAAGCTTTCTTT.

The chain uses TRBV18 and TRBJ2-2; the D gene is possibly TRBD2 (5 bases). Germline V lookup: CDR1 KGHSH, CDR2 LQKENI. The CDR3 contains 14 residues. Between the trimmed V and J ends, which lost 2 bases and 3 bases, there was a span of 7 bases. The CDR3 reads CASSPAGYTGELFF. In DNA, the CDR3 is TGTGCCAGCTCACCAGCGGGTTACACCGGGGAGCTGTTTTTT.

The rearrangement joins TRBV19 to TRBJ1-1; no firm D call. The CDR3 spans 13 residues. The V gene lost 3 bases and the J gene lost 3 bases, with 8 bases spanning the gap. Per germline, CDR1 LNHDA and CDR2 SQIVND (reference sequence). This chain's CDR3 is CASSISQYTEAFF. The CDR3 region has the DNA TGTGCCAGTAGTATCAGCCAATACACTGAAGCTTTCTTT.

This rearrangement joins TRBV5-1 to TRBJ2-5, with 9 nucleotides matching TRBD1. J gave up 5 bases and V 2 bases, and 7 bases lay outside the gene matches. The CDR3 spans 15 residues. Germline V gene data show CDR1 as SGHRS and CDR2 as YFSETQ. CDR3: CASSLGTGTGETQYF. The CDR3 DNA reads TGCGCCAGCAGCTTAGGGACAGGGACTGGGGAGACCCAGTACTTC.

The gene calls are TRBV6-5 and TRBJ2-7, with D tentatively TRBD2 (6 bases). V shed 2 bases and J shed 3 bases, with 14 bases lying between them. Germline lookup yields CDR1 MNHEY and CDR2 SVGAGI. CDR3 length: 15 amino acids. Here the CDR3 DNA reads TGTGCCAGCAGTTACGGAAGGGACTGGCTCTACGAGCAGTACTTC. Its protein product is CASSYGRDWLYEQYF.